This is a list of T cell receptor beta chains from one sample in a study of cytomegalovirus exposure and HLA in healthy donors. Measured with immunoSEQ multiplex PCR; TCRdb has only the in-frame clones, and not every one. The sample includes around 200,000 clones, roughly four fifths of them seen just once. What was sequenced was PBMCs. Receptor source: a woman aged 25-40 years in good health and CMV-seropositive. CDR3s include the opening cysteine and the closing phenylalanine or tryptophan. Fields, in order: J gene, D gene, V gene, clone size, CDR3 protein, CDR3 DNA. D genes are given only for firm matches. Rows give clone size only sometimes, using once, few, many, or a class for an expanded clone.

TRBJ2-5,-,TRBV28,-,CASSPPSVETQYF,TGTGCCAGCAGTCCCCCGTCGGTGGAGACCCAGTACTTC
TRBJ2-3,TRBD2,TRBV4-1,once,CASSRRLAGAPDTQYF,TGCGCCAGCAGCCGTCGACTAGCGGGAGCCCCCGATACGCAGTATTTT
TRBJ2-3,-,TRBV6-4,-,CASSARGGDTQYF,TGTGCCAGCAGTGCTCGGGGAGGAGATACGCAGTATTTT
TRBJ2-3,-,TRBV5-1,-,CASSRRPSTDTQYF,TGCGCCAGCTCCAGGAGGCCTAGCACAGATACGCAGTATTTT
TRBJ1-2,-,TRBV14,-,CASSQVGTRGYTF,TGTGCCAGCAGCCAAGTTGGTACTCGGGGCTACACCTTC
TRBJ1-5,TRBD1,TRBV25-1,-,CASTIGRRGHQPQHF,TGTGCCAGCACAATTGGGCGCAGGGGGCACCAGCCCCAGCATTTT
TRBJ2-7,TRBD1,TRBV5-4,-,CASSPGTGHTYEQYF,TGTGCCAGCAGCCCCGGGACAGGGCATACCTACGAGCAGTACTTC
TRBJ2-2,TRBD2,TRBV7-2,-,CASSFAGTSARGGELFF,TGTGCCAGCAGCTTCGCCGGGACTAGCGCCAGGGGCGGGGAGCTGTTTTTT
TRBJ2-1,-,TRBV6-4,-,CASSVQVHNEQFF,TGTGCCAGCAGTGTTCAGGTACATAATGAGCAGTTCTTC
TRBJ1-5,-,TRBV2,-,CASQGLNSNQPQHF,TGTGCCAGCCAGGGGCTGAATAGCAATCAGCCCCAGCATTTT
TRBJ2-1,TRBD2,TRBV11-2,-,CASSFEIAGGQAEQFF,TGTGCCAGCAGCTTTGAAATAGCGGGAGGACAGGCTGAGCAGTTCTTC
TRBJ1-5,-,TRBV6-4,-,CASSDAGFDRGRGSNQPQHF,TGTGCCAGCAGTGACGCGGGTTTCGACCGAGGACGTGGGAGCAATCAGCCCCAGCATTTT
TRBJ2-1,TRBD2,TRBV10-1,few,CASSESTSGSKIF,TGCGCCAGCAGTGAGTCGACTAGCGGGAGTAAAATCTTC
TRBJ2-2,-,TRBV4-1,-,CASSQPTRTGELFF,TGCGCCAGCAGCCAACCGACCAGGACCGGGGAGCTGTTTTTT
TRBJ2-5,-,TRBV25-1,-,CASSEVGAQETQYF,TGTGCCAGCAGTGAAGTGGGGGCCCAAGAGACCCAGTACTTC
TRBJ2-3,TRBD2,TRBV2,-,CASSGSLGAGLAGSDTQYF,TGTGCCAGCAGTGGATCCCTGGGTGCGGGGCTAGCGGGATCAGATACGCAGTATTTT
TRBJ2-3,TRBD2,TRBV2,-,CASSTRATSGSTDTQYF,TGTGCCAGCAGTACCAGGGCGACTAGCGGATCTACAGATACGCAGTATTTT
TRBJ2-7,TRBD1,TRBV5-1,-,CASSLGDRPYEQYF,TGCGCCAGCAGCTTGGGGGACAGGCCCTACGAGCAGTACTTC
TRBJ2-6,-,TRBV10-2,-,CASGQGTPSGANVLTF,TGCGCCAGCGGTCAGGGAACCCCCTCTGGGGCCAACGTCCTGACTTTC
TRBJ2-7,-,TRBV15,-,CATSRERSSGGPFGEQYF,TGTGCCACCAGCAGAGAAAGGTCTTCCGGAGGGCCGTTTGGGGAGCAGTACTTC
TRBJ2-3,TRBD2,TRBV5-1,-,CASSSQLARSTDTQYF,TGCGCCAGCAGCTCCCAACTAGCGAGAAGCACAGATACGCAGTATTTT
TRBJ1-2,TRBD1,TRBV19,few,CASSIGGQGVYGYTF,TGTGCCAGTAGTATAGGCGGACAGGGCGTCTATGGCTACACCTTC
TRBJ2-7,TRBD1,TRBV19,-,CASSTGQGAYEQYF,TGTGCCAGTAGTACAGGACAGGGGGCCTACGAGCAGTACTTC
TRBJ1-1,-,TRBV4-1,-,CASSLSASQNTEAFF,TGTGCCAGCAGCTTGTCCGCCTCACAGAACACTGAAGCTTTCTTT
TRBJ1-1,-,TRBV19,once,CASSIDGAGRTFF,TGTGCCAGTAGTATAGATGGGGCAGGGCGAACTTTCTTT
TRBJ1-1,-,TRBV6-5,-,CASTRSPNRNTEAFF,TGTGCCAGCACCCGGTCCCCTAACAGGAACACTGAAGCTTTCTTT
TRBJ1-2,-,TRBV25-1,-,CASSEWRDQANYGYTF,TGTGCCAGCAGTGAATGGAGGGACCAGGCGAACTATGGCTACACCTTC
TRBJ2-1,TRBD2,TRBV7-9,-,CASSSGLAGAEQFF,TGTGCCAGCAGCTCCGGACTAGCGGGAGCTGAGCAGTTCTTC
TRBJ2-2,TRBD2,TRBV19,-,CASSILAGVSTGELFF,TGTGCCAGTAGTATTCTGGCGGGAGTTAGTACCGGGGAGCTGTTTTTT
TRBJ2-7,-,TRBV2,-,CASRADLRNEQYF,TGTGCCAGCAGAGCGGACCTTAGGAACGAGCAGTACTTC
TRBJ2-5,TRBD2,TRBV27,few,CASSSSGARWETQYF,TGTGCCAGCAGTAGTAGCGGGGCTCGTTGGGAGACCCAGTACTTC
TRBJ2-7,-,TRBV2,-,CASSEENGLRGYF,TGTGCCAGCAGTGAAGAAAACGGTCTACGAGGGTACTTC
TRBJ1-1,TRBD1,TRBV5-1,-,CASSLDRGLEAFF,TGCGCCAGCAGCTTGGACAGGGGTCTTGAAGCTTTCTTT
TRBJ2-7,TRBD2,TRBV7-2,-,CASSLSPGSGRSYEQYF,TGTGCCAGCAGCTTGTCCCCAGGTAGCGGGAGATCCTACGAGCAGTACTTC
TRBJ2-7,TRBD2,TRBV5-6,-,CASSLGLAGGEEQYF,TGTGCCAGCAGCTTGGGGCTAGCGGGAGGGGAAGAGCAGTACTTC
TRBJ2-7,-,TRBV14,-,CASSQVSEQYF,TGTGCCAGCAGCCAAGTTAGCGAGCAGTACTTC
TRBJ2-1,TRBD2,TRBV5-1,-,CASSSKTSGRNPYNEQFF,TGCGCCAGCAGCTCGAAGACTAGCGGGAGGAATCCCTACAATGAGCAGTTCTTC
TRBJ2-1,TRBD2,TRBV29-1,-,CSVDWASGRANEQFF,TGCAGCGTTGATTGGGCTAGCGGGAGGGCAAATGAGCAGTTCTTC
TRBJ1-2,-,TRBV30,-,CAWSDSRRGGYGYTF,TGTGCCTGGAGTGACTCCCGGCGGGGGGGCTATGGCTACACCTTC
TRBJ2-1,TRBD2,TRBV2,-,CASSDWLAGNEQFF,TGTGCCAGCAGTGATTGGCTAGCGGGGAATGAGCAGTTCTTC
TRBJ2-1,-,TRBV7-6,-,CASSSRPPLLAETLNEQFF,TGTGCCAGCAGCTCGCGACCTCCATTATTAGCGGAGACCTTAAATGAGCAGTTCTTC
TRBJ2-7,-,TRBV5-1,few,CASSPLQGGYEQYF,TGCGCCAGCAGCCCCCTCCAGGGTGGCTACGAGCAGTACTTC
TRBJ1-6,TRBD1,TRBV2,-,CASLTGAHSPLHF,TGTGCCAGCCTCACAGGGGCGCATTCACCCCTCCACTTT
TRBJ2-1,-,TRBV21-1,-,CASSKGQEVAYNEQFF,TGTGCCAGCAGCAAAGGGCAGGAGGTGGCCTACAATGAGCAGTTCTTC
TRBJ2-1,-,TRBV6-4,-,CASSALTGVEQFF,TGTGCCAGCAGTGCACTCACGGGAGTTGAGCAGTTCTTC
TRBJ1-3,TRBD1,TRBV11-2,-,CASSLEPGQSSGNTIYF,TGTGCCAGCAGCTTAGAACCGGGACAGAGCTCTGGAAACACCATATATTTT
TRBJ2-1,-,TRBV7-9,-,CASSLQNLRDSGDEQFF,TGTGCCAGCAGCTTACAAAACCTCCGGGACTCCGGAGATGAGCAGTTCTTC
TRBJ1-4,-,TRBV28,once,CASSPMVGAGEKLFF,TGTGCCAGCAGTCCGATGGTAGGGGCCGGTGAAAAACTGTTTTTT
TRBJ2-7,-,TRBV4-1,-,CASSQESSYEQYF,TGCGCCAGCAGCCAAGAGAGCTCCTACGAGCAGTACTTC
TRBJ1-4,TRBD1,TRBV6-5,-,CASSYIGTGVGKLFF,TGTGCCAGCAGTTACATCGGGACAGGGGTAGGAAAACTGTTTTTT
TRBJ2-4,-,TRBV28,-,CAAGGQIKNIQYF,TGTGCCGCGGGGGGACAGATTAAAAACATTCAGTACTTC
TRBJ2-1,TRBD2,TRBV5-1,few,CASSLGLRLAGPREEQFF,TGCGCCAGCAGCTTGGGGCTACGACTAGCGGGACCAAGGGAGGAGCAGTTCTTC
TRBJ1-2,-,TRBV2,-,CASSGAEYGYTF,TGTGCCAGCAGTGGGGCTGAGTATGGCTACACCTTC
TRBJ2-5,TRBD2,TRBV9,once,CASSVGGGQETQYF,TGTGCCAGCAGCGTAGGCGGGGGCCAAGAGACCCAGTACTTC